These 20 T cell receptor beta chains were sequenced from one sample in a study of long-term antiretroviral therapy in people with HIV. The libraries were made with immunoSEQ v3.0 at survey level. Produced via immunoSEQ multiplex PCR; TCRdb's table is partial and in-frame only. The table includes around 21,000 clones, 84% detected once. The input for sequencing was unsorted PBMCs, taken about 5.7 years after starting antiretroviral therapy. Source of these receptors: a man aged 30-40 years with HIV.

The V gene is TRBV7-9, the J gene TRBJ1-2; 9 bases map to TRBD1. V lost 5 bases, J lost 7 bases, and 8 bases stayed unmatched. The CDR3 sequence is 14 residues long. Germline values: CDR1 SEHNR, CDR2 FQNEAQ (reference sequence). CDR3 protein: CASSLDRGYSGYTF. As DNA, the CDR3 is TGTGCCAGCAGCCTGGACAGGGGTTATTCTGGCTACACCTTC.

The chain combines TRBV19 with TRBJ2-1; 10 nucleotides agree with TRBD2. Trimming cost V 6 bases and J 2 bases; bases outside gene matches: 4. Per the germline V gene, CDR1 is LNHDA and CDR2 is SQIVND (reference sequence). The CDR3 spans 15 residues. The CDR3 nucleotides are TGTGCCAGTAGGGCAGCGGGAGGGCCCTACAATGAGCAGTTCTTC. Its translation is CASRAAGGPYNEQFF.

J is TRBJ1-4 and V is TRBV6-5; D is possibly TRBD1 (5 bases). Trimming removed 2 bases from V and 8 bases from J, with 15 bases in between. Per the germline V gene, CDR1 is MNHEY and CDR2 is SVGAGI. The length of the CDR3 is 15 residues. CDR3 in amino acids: CASSYGTGRREKLFF. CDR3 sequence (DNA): TGTGCCAGCAGTTACGGAACAGGCCGGAGGGAAAAACTGTTTTTT.

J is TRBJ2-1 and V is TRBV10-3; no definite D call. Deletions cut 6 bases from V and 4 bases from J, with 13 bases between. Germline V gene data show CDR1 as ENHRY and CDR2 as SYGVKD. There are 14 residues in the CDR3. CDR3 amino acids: CAISSLDVYNEQFF. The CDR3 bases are TGTGCCATCAGCAGCCTGGACGTTTACAATGAGCAGTTCTTC.

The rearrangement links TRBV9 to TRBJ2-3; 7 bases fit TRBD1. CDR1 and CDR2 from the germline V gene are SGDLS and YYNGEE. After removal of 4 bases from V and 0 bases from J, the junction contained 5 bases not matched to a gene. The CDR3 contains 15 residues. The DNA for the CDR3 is TGTGCCAGCAGCCTAAGACAGGGAAGCACAGATACGCAGTATTTT. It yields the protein CASSLRQGSTDTQYF.

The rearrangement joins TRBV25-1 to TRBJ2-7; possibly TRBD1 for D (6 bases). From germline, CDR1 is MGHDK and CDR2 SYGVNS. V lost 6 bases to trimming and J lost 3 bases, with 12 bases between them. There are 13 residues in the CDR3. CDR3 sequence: CASSLGQNYEQYF. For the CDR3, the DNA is TGTGCCAGCAGCCTAGGACAGAACTACGAGCAGTACTTC.

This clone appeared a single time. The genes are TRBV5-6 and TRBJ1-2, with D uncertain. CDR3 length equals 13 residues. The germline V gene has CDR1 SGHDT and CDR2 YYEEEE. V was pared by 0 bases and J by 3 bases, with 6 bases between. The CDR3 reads CASSLGEDYGYTF. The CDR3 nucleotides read TGTGCCAGCAGCTTGGGCGAGGACTATGGCTACACCTTC.

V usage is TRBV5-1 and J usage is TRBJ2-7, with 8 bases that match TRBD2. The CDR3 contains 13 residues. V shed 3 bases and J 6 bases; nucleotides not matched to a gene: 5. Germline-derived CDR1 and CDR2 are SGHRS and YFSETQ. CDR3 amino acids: CASSYIAGTEQYF. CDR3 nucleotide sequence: TGCGCCAGCAGCTATATAGCGGGGACCGAGCAGTACTTC.

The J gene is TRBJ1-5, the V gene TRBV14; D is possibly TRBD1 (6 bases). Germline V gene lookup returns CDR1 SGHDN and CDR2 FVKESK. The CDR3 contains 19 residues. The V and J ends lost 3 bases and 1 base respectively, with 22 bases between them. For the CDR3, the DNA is TGTGCCAGCAGCCATTGGGCCCAACTGGGGGCGAGAAGCAATCAGCCCCAGCATTTT. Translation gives CASSHWAQLGARSNQPQHF.

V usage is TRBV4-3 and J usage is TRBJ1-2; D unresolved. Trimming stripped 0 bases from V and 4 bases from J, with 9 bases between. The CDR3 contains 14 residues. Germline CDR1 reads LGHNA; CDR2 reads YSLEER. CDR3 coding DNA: TGCGCCAGCAGCCAAGAATGGGCCGTCTATGGCTACACCTTC. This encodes CASSQEWAVYGYTF.

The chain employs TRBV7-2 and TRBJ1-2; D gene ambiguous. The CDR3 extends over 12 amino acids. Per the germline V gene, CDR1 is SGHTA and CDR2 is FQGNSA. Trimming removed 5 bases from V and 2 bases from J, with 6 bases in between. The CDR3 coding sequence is TGTGCCAGCAGCCAAAGGAACTATGGCTACACCTTC. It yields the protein CASSQRNYGYTF.

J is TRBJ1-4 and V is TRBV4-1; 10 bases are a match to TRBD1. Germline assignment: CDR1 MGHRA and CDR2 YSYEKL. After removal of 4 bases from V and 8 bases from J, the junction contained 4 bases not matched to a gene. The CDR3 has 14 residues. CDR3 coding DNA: TGCGCCAGCAGCCGGGGACAGGGGCGCGAAAAACTGTTTTTT. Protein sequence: CASSRGQGREKLFF.

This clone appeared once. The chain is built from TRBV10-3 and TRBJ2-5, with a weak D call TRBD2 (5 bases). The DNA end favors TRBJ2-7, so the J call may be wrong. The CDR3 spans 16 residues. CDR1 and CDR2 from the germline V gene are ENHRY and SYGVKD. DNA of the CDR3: TGTGCCATCAGTGAGCGGGCTTACCGGACTCTGTACGAGCAGTACTTC. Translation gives CAISERAYRTLYEQYF.

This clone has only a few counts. The CDR3 sequence: CASSLSETGELFF. CDR3 DNA: TGTGCCAGCAGTCTCTCGGAAACCGGGGAGCTGTTTTTT. The V gene is TRBV6-6, the J gene TRBJ2-2; D is uncertain. The length of the CDR3 is 13 residues. Trimming took off 5 bases at V and 5 bases at J, with 9 bases between the two ends. CDR1 and CDR2 (germline): MNHNY, SVGAGI (reference sequence).

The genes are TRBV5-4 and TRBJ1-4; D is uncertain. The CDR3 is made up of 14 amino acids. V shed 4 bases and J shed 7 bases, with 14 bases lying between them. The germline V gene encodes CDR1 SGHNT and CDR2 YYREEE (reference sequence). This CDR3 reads CASSLSGIGEKLFF. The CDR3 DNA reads TGTGCCAGCAGCCTTTCGGGGATAGGTGAAAAACTGTTTTTT.

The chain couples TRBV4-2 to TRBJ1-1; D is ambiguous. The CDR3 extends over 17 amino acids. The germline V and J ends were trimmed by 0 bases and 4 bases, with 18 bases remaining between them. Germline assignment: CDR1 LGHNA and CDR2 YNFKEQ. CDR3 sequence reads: CASSQERAGRVGTEAFF. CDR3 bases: TGTGCCAGCAGCCAAGAGCGGGCTGGACGGGTGGGCACTGAAGCTTTCTTT.

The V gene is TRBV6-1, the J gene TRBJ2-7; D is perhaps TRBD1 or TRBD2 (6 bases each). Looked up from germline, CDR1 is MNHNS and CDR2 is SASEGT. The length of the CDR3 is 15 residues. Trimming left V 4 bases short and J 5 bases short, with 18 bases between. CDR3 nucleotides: TGTGCCAGCAGTGGGGGGGCTGGGTTCGTCGACGAGCAGTACTTC. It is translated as CASSGGAGFVDEQYF.

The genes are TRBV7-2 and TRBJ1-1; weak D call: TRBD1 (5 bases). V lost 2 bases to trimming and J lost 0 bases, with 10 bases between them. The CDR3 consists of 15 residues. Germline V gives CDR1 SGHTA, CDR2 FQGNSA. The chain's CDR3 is CASSLMTAVNTEAFF. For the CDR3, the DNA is TGTGCCAGCAGCTTAATGACAGCCGTGAACACTGAAGCTTTCTTT.

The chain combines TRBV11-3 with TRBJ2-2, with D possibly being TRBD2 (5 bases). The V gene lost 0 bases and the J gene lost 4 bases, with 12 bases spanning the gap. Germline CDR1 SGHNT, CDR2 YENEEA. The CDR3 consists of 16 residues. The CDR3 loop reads CASSLESTILTGELFF. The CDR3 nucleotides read TGTGCCAGCAGCTTAGAATCGACTATCCTCACCGGGGAGCTGTTTTTT.

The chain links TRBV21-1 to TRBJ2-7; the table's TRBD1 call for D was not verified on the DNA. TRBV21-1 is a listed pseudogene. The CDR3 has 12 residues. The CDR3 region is CASSNGRYEQYF. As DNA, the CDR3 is TGTGCCAGCAGCAATGGGCGTTACGAGCAGTACTTC.